These T cell receptor beta chains were read from a single sample in a study of cytomegalovirus exposure and HLA in healthy donors. Clones were sequenced by immunoSEQ multiplex PCR, and TCRdb holds only the in-frame ones, with some missing. The table has roughly 110,000 clones, around 70% seen once. The sample taken for sequencing was PBMCs. The receptors stem from a man aged 25 to 40 in good health and CMV-seropositive. CDR3s include the opening cysteine and the closing phenylalanine or tryptophan. The D gene is left open where the match is weak. Size is omitted from some rows. Given values are once, few, many or a class for expanded clones.

j_call | d_call | v_call | clone_size | cdr3_aa | cdr3_nt
TRBJ2-1 | - | TRBV11-3 | - | CASSAPRTDAYNEQFF | TGTGCCAGCAGCGCCCCAAGGACAGACGCCTACAATGAGCAGTTCTTC
TRBJ2-1 | - | TRBV11-3 | - | CASHGDTGNEQFF | TGTGCCAGTCATGGGGATACGGGGAATGAGCAGTTCTTC
TRBJ2-1 | - | TRBV5-8 | - | CASTHRGSSIYNEQFF | TGCGCCAGCACCCATAGGGGCTCCAGCATCTACAATGAGCAGTTCTTC
TRBJ1-2 | - | TRBV19 | - | CASSFSSRQVGGYTF | TGTGCCAGTAGCTTCTCCTCGCGACAGGTGGGAGGCTACACCTTC
TRBJ2-2 | TRBD2 | TRBV27 | - | CASSPTLGLANTGELFF | TGTGCCAGCAGCCCTACCTTGGGACTAGCCAACACCGGGGAGCTGTTTTTT
TRBJ2-5 | - | TRBV5-1 | - | CASSLVPGSKETQYF | TGCGCCAGCAGCTTGGTCCCGGGTTCCAAGGAGACCCAGTACTTC
TRBJ1-3 | - | TRBV12-5 | - | CASGPTGSGNTIYF | TGTGCTAGTGGCCCGACGGGCTCTGGAAACACCATATATTTT
TRBJ1-1 | TRBD1 | TRBV7-9 | - | CASSFPGQGAGTEAFF | TGTGCCAGCAGCTTCCCGGGACAGGGGGCTGGGACTGAAGCTTTCTTT
TRBJ1-5 | TRBD1 | TRBV28 | - | CASSLYRGTGGLQPQHF | TGTGCCAGCAGTTTGTACAGGGGGACAGGGGGATTACAGCCCCAGCATTTT
TRBJ1-1 | TRBD1 | TRBV19 | - | CASSLLQGAGTEAFF | TGTGCCAGTAGCCTCTTACAGGGGGCGGGCACTGAAGCTTTCTTT
TRBJ1-2 | - | TRBV19 | - | CASRRGTDSNYGYTF | TGTGCCAGTAGAAGGGGGACCGACTCTAACTATGGCTACACCTTC
TRBJ2-5 | TRBD1 | TRBV5-4 | - | CASSSRGQGGETQYF | TGTGCCAGCAGCTCACGTGGACAGGGGGGGGAGACCCAGTACTTC
TRBJ2-1 | - | TRBV2 | - | CASSGRTANNEQFF | TGTGCCAGCAGTGGCCGGACAGCTAACAATGAGCAGTTCTTC
TRBJ1-1 | TRBD1 | TRBV6-4 | few | CASSPSTGGYTEAFF | TGTGCCAGCAGTCCCTCGACAGGGGGCTACACTGAAGCTTTCTTT
TRBJ1-1 | - | TRBV9 | few | CASSVASGARGLGTEAFF | TGTGCCAGCAGCGTCGCAAGCGGGGCTAGGGGCCTAGGCACTGAAGCTTTCTTT
TRBJ1-1 | TRBD1 | TRBV7-2 | few | CASSSTGGHTEAFF | TGTGCCAGCAGCAGTACAGGGGGCCACACTGAAGCTTTCTTT
TRBJ2-1 | TRBD2 | TRBV2 | - | CASSTLGGGNEQFF | TGTGCCAGCAGTACCCTCGGGGGGGGGAATGAGCAGTTCTTC
TRBJ2-7 | TRBD1 | TRBV5-6 | - | CASSLGGSSEQYF | TGTGCCAGCAGTTTAGGGGGCTCTTCCGAGCAGTACTTC
TRBJ2-3 | TRBD2 | TRBV5-6 | - | CASSPGLAGAGDTQYF | TGTGCCAGCAGCCCCGGACTAGCGGGGGCCGGAGATACGCAGTATTTT
TRBJ1-1 | - | TRBV7-2 | - | CASSPSRTVNTEAFF | TGTGCCAGCAGCCCATCGAGGACAGTGAACACTGAAGCTTTCTTT
TRBJ1-4 | - | TRBV5-8 | - | CASSSGRDTNEKLFF | TGTGCCAGCAGCTCAGGCAGGGACACCAATGAAAAACTGTTTTTT
TRBJ2-1 | TRBD1 | TRBV5-1 | few | CASSLGRQGGYNEQFF | TGCGCCAGCAGCTTGGGGCGACAGGGGGGCTACAATGAGCAGTTCTTC
TRBJ1-1 | - | TRBV7-2 | - | CASNWGGVNTEAFF | TGTGCCAGCAACTGGGGAGGGGTGAACACTGAAGCTTTCTTT
TRBJ2-1 | - | TRBV2 | - | CASSGARGNEQFF | TGTGCCAGCAGTGGGGCCAGGGGCAATGAGCAGTTCTTC
TRBJ1-1 | TRBD1 | TRBV10-3 | - | CAITKGAGGTEAFF | TGTGCCATCACTAAGGGGGCAGGGGGCACTGAAGCTTTCTTT
TRBJ1-2 | - | TRBV30 | - | CAWSAPGRGYGYTF | TGTGCCTGGAGTGCTCCCGGAAGGGGCTATGGCTACACCTTC
TRBJ1-4 | - | TRBV30 | few | CAWSANEKLFF | TGTGCCTGGAGCGCGAATGAAAAACTGTTTTTT
TRBJ1-2 | - | TRBV29-1 | - | CSVADRNYGYTF | TGCAGCGTTGCAGACAGGAACTATGGCTACACCTTC
TRBJ2-7 | - | TRBV5-5 | few | CASSIGQTPDSYEQYF | TGTGCCAGCAGCATAGGACAAACCCCGGACTCCTACGAGCAGTACTTC
TRBJ2-1 | - | TRBV11-1 | - | CASSSRWSSYNEQFF | TGTGCCAGCAGCTCGCGGTGGAGCTCCTACAATGAGCAGTTCTTC
TRBJ1-1 | TRBD1 | TRBV5-6 | - | CASSFGGRGRRRTEAFF | TGTGCCAGCAGCTTCGGAGGAAGGGGGCGGAGGAGGACTGAAGCTTTCTTT
TRBJ2-1 | - | TRBV11-2 | - | CASSLSTRAWNEQFF | TGTGCCAGCAGCTTATCTACCAGGGCTTGGAATGAGCAGTTCTTC
TRBJ2-2 | - | TRBV9 | - | CASSVVRSMDTGELFF | TGTGCCAGCAGCGTAGTCCGAAGCATGGACACCGGGGAGCTGTTTTTT
TRBJ2-1 | - | TRBV6-5 | - | CASSYAQPYNEQFF | TGTGCCAGCAGTTACGCACAGCCCTACAATGAGCAGTTCTTC
TRBJ2-3 | TRBD2 | TRBV29-1 | - | CSVEVGGRTWQYF | TGCAGCGTTGAGGTGGGGGGGAGGACTTGGCAGTATTTT
TRBJ1-1 | - | TRBV10-3 | few | CAITPSRGNTEAFF | TGTGCCATCACCCCGTCCCGGGGAAACACTGAAGCTTTCTTT
TRBJ2-7 | - | TRBV6-6 | - | CASSRDRNRLYEQYF | TGTGCCAGCAGCCGTGACAGGAACCGTTTGTACGAGCAGTACTTC
TRBJ1-5 | TRBD1 | TRBV9 | - | CASSVGSGGQPQHF | TGTGCCAGCAGCGTAGGCTCAGGGGGGCAGCCCCAGCATTTT
TRBJ1-6 | - | TRBV5-3 | - | CARSLGHHQNEPSYNSPLHF | TGTGCCAGAAGCTTGGGCCACCACCAGAACGAACCCTCCTATAATTCACCCCTCCACTTT
TRBJ2-1 | - | TRBV27 | - | CASGSGSATYEQFF | TGTGCCAGCGGATCCGGGTCCGCCACCTATGAGCAGTTCTTC
TRBJ1-5 | - | TRBV11-2 | - | CASSGGPNQPQHF | TGTGCCAGCAGCGGAGGCCCAAATCAGCCCCAGCATTTT
TRBJ1-2 | - | TRBV7-9 | - | CASSSSRGGYYGYTF | TGTGCCAGCAGCTCAAGCAGGGGCGGATACTATGGCTACACCTTC
TRBJ2-5 | TRBD2 | TRBV30 | - | CAWSVGSGENF | TGTGCCTGGAGTGTAGGTAGCGGGGAGAACTTC
TRBJ2-6 | - | TRBV11-3 | once | CASSSPLVPEANVLTF | TGTGCCAGCAGCTCCCCCTTAGTCCCTGAGGCCAACGTCCTGACTTTC
TRBJ2-7 | TRBD1 | TRBV7-9 | - | CASSLVRQGPYYEQYF | TGTGCCAGCAGCTTAGTTAGACAGGGCCCCTACTACGAGCAGTACTTC
TRBJ2-3 | TRBD2 | TRBV5-1 | - | CASSLAHERGGRADTQYF | TGCGCCAGCAGCTTGGCCCACGAGCGGGGGGGCCGAGCAGATACGCAGTATTTT
TRBJ2-5 | - | TRBV6-4 | - | CASSDCGGPETQYF | TGTGCCAGCAGTGACTGCGGGGGCCCAGAGACCCAGTACTTC
TRBJ1-2 | - | TRBV14 | - | CASSQGQVPNYGYTF | TGTGCCAGCAGCCAAGGACAGGTTCCCAACTATGGCTACACCTTC
TRBJ1-4 | TRBD1 | TRBV28 | - | CASSLGQGAGGEKLFF | TGTGCCAGCAGTTTGGGACAGGGGGCAGGAGGGGAAAAACTGTTTTTT
TRBJ1-5 | - | TRBV30 | - | CAWSSRGNQPQHF | TGTGCCTGGAGTTCGAGGGGCAATCAGCCCCAGCATTTT
TRBJ2-2 | - | TRBV5-6 | - | CASTSLGNAKNTGELFF | TGTGCCAGCACCTCACTCGGGAATGCCAAGAACACCGGGGAGCTGTTTTTT
TRBJ2-1 | - | TRBV18 | once | CASSPPAGVNNEQFF | TGTGCCAGCTCACCACCGGCCGGGGTGAACAATGAGCAGTTCTTC
TRBJ1-5 | - | TRBV6-1 | - | CASSDGHVSNQPQHF | TGTGCCAGCAGCGACGGACATGTTAGCAATCAGCCCCAGCATTTT
TRBJ1-2 | TRBD1 | TRBV5-4 | - | CASSYPAGGYGYTF | TGTGCCAGCAGCTACCCGGCAGGGGGCTATGGCTACACCTTC
TRBJ1-3 | - | TRBV18 | - | CASSPLDSTSGNTIYF | TGTGCCAGCTCACCTCTAGACAGCACCTCTGGAAACACCATATATTTT
TRBJ1-1 | - | TRBV5-6 | - | CASSWRGDTEAFF | TGTGCCAGCAGCTGGCGGGGCGACACTGAAGCTTTCTTT
TRBJ2-7 | - | TRBV6-5 | - | CASSYSQGSTYEQYF | TGTGCCAGCAGTTACTCACAGGGATCCACCTACGAGCAGTACTTC
TRBJ2-2 | - | TRBV4-3 | few | CASSPQNTGELFF | TGCGCCAGCAGCCCACAGAACACCGGGGAGCTGTTTTTT